This T cell receptor (beta chain) was retrieved from a study of T cells in Graves' hyperthyroidism and ophthalmopathy. The V gene lost 2 bases and the J gene lost 4 bases, with 3 bases spanning the gap. Per germline, CDR1 SNHLY and CDR2 FYNNEI. The CDR3 spans 12 residues. Hyperthyroidism patients were newly diagnosed, had disease duration under 2 months, and were aged 18 to 65 years. This clonotype was found many times. Its specificity is not known. The CDR3 regions of TCR beta were amplified from RNA transcripts. First-round RT-PCR with HTBI primers amplified the TCR CDR3 region. MiXCR, applied by TCRdb to the multiplex PCR reads, yields one record per CDR3 protein. The repertoire includes under 350,000 distinct CDR3 sequences, 18% of them detected once, and under 55% sits in the top ten. General study findings and limits: Among clonotypes expanded in thyroid above 0.001, most were also found in blood.

The sequence came from a woman between 45 and 60 years old with Graves' hyperthyroidism. Sequenced input: blood. J is TRBJ1-5 and V is TRBV2, with unresolved D. CDR3 sequence: CASSESNQPQHF. Here the CDR3 DNA reads TGTGCCAGCAGTGAAAGTAATCAGCCCCAGCATTTT.